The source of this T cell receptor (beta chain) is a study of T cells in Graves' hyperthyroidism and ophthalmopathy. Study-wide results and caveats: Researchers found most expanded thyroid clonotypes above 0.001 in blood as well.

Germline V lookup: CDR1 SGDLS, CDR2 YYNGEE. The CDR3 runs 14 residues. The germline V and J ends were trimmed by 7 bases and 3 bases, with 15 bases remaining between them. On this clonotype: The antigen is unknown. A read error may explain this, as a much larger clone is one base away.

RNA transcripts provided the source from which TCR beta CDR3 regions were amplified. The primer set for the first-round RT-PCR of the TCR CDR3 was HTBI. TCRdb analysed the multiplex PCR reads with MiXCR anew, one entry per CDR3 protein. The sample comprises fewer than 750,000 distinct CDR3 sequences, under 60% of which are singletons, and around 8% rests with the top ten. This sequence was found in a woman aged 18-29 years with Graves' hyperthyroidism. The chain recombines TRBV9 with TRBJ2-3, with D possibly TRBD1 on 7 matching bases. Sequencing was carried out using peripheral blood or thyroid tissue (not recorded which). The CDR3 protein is CASGETGRTDTQYF. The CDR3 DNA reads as TGTGCCAGCGGCGAGACAGGGAGGACAGATACGCAGTATTTT.